Listed here are 22 T cell receptor beta chains from one sample, sequenced in a study of cytomegalovirus exposure and HLA in healthy donors. The PCR was carried out with 60 Vbeta primers and 13 Jbeta primers. TCRdb's copy holds only in-frame clones and misses some; the assay was immunoSEQ multiplex PCR. The sample lists around 110,000 clones, 81% occurring once. The source material was PBMCs. The receptors shown here come from a woman between 25 and 40 years old in good health and CMV-seronegative.

This chain uses TRBV4-1 with TRBJ2-1; D not resolved. Trimming removed 1 base at V and 8 bases at J, with 9 bases between. Per the germline V gene, CDR1 is MGHRA and CDR2 is YSYEKL. The CDR3 loop spans 13 amino acids. The CDR3 nucleotides are TGCGCCAGCAGCCAAGTGTCTCCCCATGAGCAGTTCTTC. It is translated as CASSQVSPHEQFF.

This rearrangement joins TRBV27 to TRBJ2-3; 8 nucleotides align to TRBD2. This CDR3 spans 15 amino acids. In germline, CDR1 is MNHEY, CDR2 SMNVEV (reference sequence). The ends lost 5 bases at V and 1 base at J; junction bases unmatched: 5. The CDR3 reads CASSDSAGGTDTQYF. The CDR3 region has the DNA TGTGCCAGCAGTGACTCAGCGGGAGGCACAGATACGCAGTATTTT.

The J gene is TRBJ2-5, the V gene TRBV5-6, with 9 nucleotides matching TRBD1. The CDR3 covers 18 residues. Germline loops: CDR1 SGHDT, CDR2 YYEEEE. The trim removed 2 bases at V and 4 bases at J, leaving 15 bases unmatched. The CDR3 reads CASSFRWPEQGARETQYF. The DNA for the CDR3 is TGTGCCAGCAGCTTTCGATGGCCGGAACAGGGGGCAAGAGAGACCCAGTACTTC.

The V call is TRBV5-1, the J call TRBJ1-4; D perhaps matches TRBD1 (5 bases). V was cut by 4 bases and J by 5 bases, with 12 bases left in between. Germline V gives CDR1 SGHRS, CDR2 YFSETQ. CDR3 size: 14 residues. The CDR3 DNA sequence: TGCGCCAGCAGCACCGGGACTGAGAATGAAAAACTGTTTTTT. Translated: CASSTGTENEKLFF.

The chain employs TRBV7-9 and TRBJ2-7; no clear D gene. Deletions cut 5 bases from V and 5 bases from J, with 16 bases between. The CDR3 totals 14 residues. Germline values: CDR1 SEHNR, CDR2 FQNEAQ (reference sequence). CDR3 in DNA: TGTGCCAGCAGCCCTAATCTAGGAGTAGACGAGCAGTACTTC. It yields the protein CASSPNLGVDEQYF.

Remarks on this clone: A much larger clone lies one base from this, so it may be a read error. The rearrangement joins TRBV6-4 to TRBJ2-3; D is undetermined. In germline, CDR1 is MRHNA, CDR2 SNTAGT. V dropped 0 bases and J dropped 0 bases, with 7 bases sitting between them. The CDR3 spans 15 residues. The CDR3 bases are TGTGCCAGCAGTGACTCGGCGCGGAGCACAGATACGCAGTATTTT. It is translated as CASSDSARSTDTQYF.

The chain has TRBV5-8 and TRBJ1-5; 9 nucleotides match TRBD1. Germline V CDR1 and CDR2: SGHTS, YDEGEE. The length of the CDR3 is 14 residues. The J segment lost 3 bases and the V segment lost 4 bases, leaving 2 bases of the junction unmatched. CDR3 nucleotides: TGTGCCAGCAGCCGGGACAGGGTCAATCAGCCCCAGCATTTT. Residues: CASSRDRVNQPQHF.

The CDR3 loop reads CASSSWTGAATEAFF. The CDR3 nucleotides read TGTGCCAGTAGTTCCTGGACAGGGGCGGCCACTGAAGCTTTCTTT. The V call is TRBV19, the J call TRBJ1-1; 9 bases match TRBD1. The length of the CDR3 is 15 residues. CDR1 and CDR2 (germline): LNHDA, SQIVND (reference sequence). V shed 5 bases, J shed 4 bases, and the junction held 8 bases outside the gene matches.

CDR3 in DNA: TGTGCCAGCAGTTACAAAACGACAATCTACGAGCAGTACTTC. This encodes CASSYKTTIYEQYF. The chain has TRBV6-7 and TRBJ2-5; D is unclear. The J call could be wrong; TRBJ2-7 is a better fit for the DNA end. TRBV6-7 is reported as an ORF; its role is uncertain. The CDR3 is made up of 14 amino acids.

The CDR3 bases are TGTGCCAGCAGCAAGGGGACTAATCAGCCCCAGCATTTT. Amino acids: CASSKGTNQPQHF. This chain links TRBV7-9 with TRBJ1-5, with D maybe TRBD1 (5 bases). The V end lost 5 bases, the J end lost 4 bases, and 9 bases lay between the germline ends. CDR1 and CDR2 from the germline V gene are SEHNR and FQNEAQ (reference sequence). This CDR3 spans 13 amino acids.

The chain recombines TRBV4-2 with TRBJ2-7, with 9 bases fitting TRBD2. V gave up 1 base and J gave up 2 bases; unmatched junction bases: 9. Germline V lookup: CDR1 LGHNA, CDR2 YNFKEQ. The CDR3 spans 17 residues. The DNA of the CDR3 is TGTGCCAGCAGCCAAGGGACTAGCGCCCTTATACCCTACGAGCAGTACTTC. This sequence encodes CASSQGTSALIPYEQYF.

This rearrangement joins TRBV7-9 to TRBJ1-3; a weak D match, TRBD1 (5 bases). Germline lookup yields CDR1 SEHNR and CDR2 FQNEAQ (reference sequence). This CDR3 has 14 residues. Trimming removed 5 bases from V and 4 bases from J, with 12 bases in between. CDR3 amino acids: CASSRSGSGNTIYF. The DNA of the CDR3 is TGTGCCAGCAGCCGGTCAGGGTCCGGAAACACCATATATTTT.

J is TRBJ2-4 and V is TRBV18; tentatively, D is TRBD2 (6 bases). V lost 3 bases and J lost 6, with 15 bases in between. Looked up from germline, CDR1 is KGHSH and CDR2 is LQKENI. CDR3 size: 15 residues. In DNA, the CDR3 is TGTGCCAGCTCACCGCTCCGGACGGAGGGAAACATTCAGTACTTC. Its protein product is CASSPLRTEGNIQYF.

This chain joins TRBV6-6 and TRBJ2-7; D perhaps matches TRBD2 (6 bases). The CDR3 loop spans 12 amino acids. The germline V gene has CDR1 MNHNY and CDR2 SVGAGI (reference sequence). The germline V and J ends were trimmed by 2 bases and 9 bases, with 11 bases remaining between them. CDR3 amino acids: CASSYGGWVQYF. The CDR3 nucleotides read TGTGCCAGCAGTTACGGGGGGTGGGTGCAGTACTTC.

This sequence joins TRBV19 and TRBJ2-1, with D hard to call. Germline CDR1 and CDR2: LNHDA and SQIVND (reference sequence). The CDR3 length is 11 residues. With 7 bases removed from V and 8 bases from J, the gap between germline ends came to 9 bases. The CDR3 DNA sequence: TGTGCCAGTACAGTGGGCGATGAGCAGTTCTTC. Its translation: CASTVGDEQFF.

This clone was picked up one time. The genes are TRBV19 and TRBJ2-4, with D maybe TRBD2 (5 bases). The CDR3 is 15 residues long. Germline CDR1 LNHDA, CDR2 SQIVND (reference sequence). V was clipped by 6 bases and J by 7 bases, with 19 bases between them. CDR3 in amino acids: CASRAGLPGGNIQYF. DNA for the CDR3: TGTGCCAGTAGAGCCGGTCTACCCGGCGGGAACATTCAGTACTTC.

V usage is TRBV13 and J usage is TRBJ2-7; perhaps TRBD2 as D (6 bases). The germline V gene encodes CDR1 PRHDT and CDR2 FYEKMQ (reference sequence). V shed 5 bases and J shed 2 bases, with 16 bases lying between them. The length of the CDR3 is 15 residues. In DNA form, the CDR3 reads TGTGCCAGCAGCCCTCGTCGGGGGAGTGCCTACGAGCAGTACTTC. Protein: CASSPRRGSAYEQYF.

The chain is built from TRBV18 and TRBJ1-2; the match to TRBD1 covers 9 bases. Germline CDR1 and CDR2: KGHSH and LQKENI. The V segment lost 3 bases and the J segment 3 bases; nucleotides outside the gene matches: 2. This CDR3 has 14 residues. DNA of the CDR3: TGTGCCAGCTCACCCGGGGACAGGGACTATGGCTACACCTTC. Amino acid sequence: CASSPGDRDYGYTF.

This rearrangement joins TRBV6-1 to TRBJ1-4, with D unclear. CDR1 is MNHNS, CDR2 SASEGT, per germline. V was shortened by 3 bases and J by 3 bases, with 14 bases between the two germline ends. The CDR3 sequence is 16 residues long. For the CDR3, the DNA is TGTGCCAGCAGTGAGAGGCCTTGGGAGGCTAATGAAAAACTGTTTTTT. Translated: CASSERPWEANEKLFF.

Worth noting for this clone: Other nucleotide sequences from this sample produce the same CDR3. The rearrangement uses TRBV19 and TRBJ2-5; D is possibly TRBD2 (6 bases). CDR3 length: 12 residues. V lost 3 bases to trimming and J lost 5 bases, with 7 bases between them. Per the germline V gene, CDR1 is LNHDA and CDR2 is SQIVND (reference sequence). In DNA form, the CDR3 reads TGTGCCAGTAGTATTGCGGGGGAGACCCAGTACTTC. It specifies CASSIAGETQYF.

The chain couples TRBV13 to TRBJ2-7, with TRBD2 matching over 13 bases. Trimming cost V 8 bases and J 4 bases; bases outside gene matches: 5. The CDR3 sequence is 14 residues long. Looked up from germline, CDR1 is PRHDT and CDR2 is FYEKMQ (reference sequence). The CDR3 nucleotides are TGTGCCAGCCGGACTAGCGGGAGCAGATACGAGCAGTACTTC. Protein: CASRTSGSRYEQYF.

The chain carries TRBV5-1 and TRBJ2-3; 11 bases are a match to TRBD2. The CDR3 runs to 16 residues. Losses at the gene ends were 4 bases for V and 1 base for J; bases not matched to a gene: 5. Per the germline V gene, CDR1 is SGHRS and CDR2 is YFSETQ. The CDR3 here is CASSITTSGGTDTQYF. As DNA, the CDR3 is TGCGCCAGCAGCATAACGACTAGCGGGGGCACAGATACGCAGTATTTT.